A selection of T cell receptor beta chains follows, all from one sample in a study of blood T cell repertoires in COVID-19. Using immunoSEQ multiplex PCR, the repertoire was profiled, and TCRdb retains in-frame clones only, with some absent. The data contain over 50,000 clones, roughly 81% of them singletons. The specimen was peripheral blood. The receptor set was obtained from a man at least 80 years old with acute or convalescent COVID-19. Both conserved end residues are trimmed from each CDR3. Part of the rows lack a size; the others show once, few, many or a class for expanded clones.

size	V	J	CDR3
NA	TRBV2	TRBJ2-7	ASSGTGDYEQY
NA	TRBV28	TRBJ2-2	ASTRETNTGELF
few	TRBV6-6	TRBJ2-2	ASSYSILTGELF
few	TRBV27	TRBJ2-2	ASRTPGLAGGFQSGELF
NA	TRBV14	TRBJ1-5	ASSPGGSQPQH
NA	TRBV5-6	TRBJ2-7	ASSFGTGGAGYEQY
few	TRBV11-2	TRBJ1-2	ASSLVLDSGGYT
NA	TRBV6-5	TRBJ2-3	ATRTGTDTQY
NA	TRBV10-3	TRBJ2-6	AINTGVGANVLT
NA	TRBV4-2	TRBJ2-2	ASSQGSGTNTGELF
NA	TRBV6-1	TRBJ1-5	ASSETGEQLGNQPQH
once	TRBV24-1	TRBJ2-7	ATSDSPRDEQY
NA	TRBV6-2/TRBV6-3	TRBJ1-5	ASSKGRGLGADQH
NA	TRBV24-1	TRBJ2-4	ATSAGTGRNIQY
NA	TRBV19	TRBJ2-5	ASGEGRGASH
few	TRBV4-2	TRBJ1-2	ASSQEGQGRRVGYT
NA	TRBV7-6	TRBJ1-5	ASSPSRMRNGVNQPQH
NA	TRBV18	TRBJ1-6	ASSPLGGVRSPLH
NA	TRBV7-2	TRBJ2-7	ASSFPGAYEQY
once	TRBV11-3	TRBJ2-1	ASSRLANDNEQF
NA	TRBV15	TRBJ2-3	ATRDWRSTDTQY
once	TRBV4-2	TRBJ1-5	ASSQGELFAFQGGGQPQH
few	TRBV30	TRBJ1-1	AWSVQQGDEAF
NA	TRBV18	TRBJ2-7	ASSTGTGNEGY
NA	TRBV6-2/TRBV6-3	TRBJ2-3	ASSYHRVPY
few	TRBV7-3	TRBJ1-2	ASSSTGGGGYT
NA	TRBV10-3	TRBJ2-3	AISESRGLAGGDTQY
NA	TRBV5-4	TRBJ2-7	ASSSWDRSSYEQY
NA	TRBV20-1	TRBJ2-1	SASHPPGLWNEQF
NA	TRBV20-1	TRBJ2-1	SASSAGGRDEQF
NA	TRBV10-3	TRBJ1-1	AISESDSLGSEAF
NA	TRBV29-1	TRBJ2-3	SVREPVPDTQY
NA	TRBV5-8	TRBJ1-5	ASSLVRDTISNQPQH
NA	TRBV30	TRBJ2-3	AWSVKGVTDTQY
NA	TRBV18	TRBJ2-3	ASSPTLTGDTQY
NA	TRBV4-1	TRBJ2-2	ASSQRAGGPIGELF
few	TRBV4-3	TRBJ2-7	ASSEVLGYEQY
NA	TRBV11-2	TRBJ2-7	ASSHLAFHRESDEQY
NA	TRBV6-5	TRBJ2-7	ASRSVGGSYEQY
NA	TRBV30	TRBJ1-2	AWSVSGVGGYT
NA	TRBV10-3	TRBJ1-6	AISESPGGENSPLH
NA	TRBV21-1	TRBJ1-5	ASNRERYNQPQH
NA	TRBV9	TRBJ2-7	ASSVSAVSYEQY
NA	TRBV24-1	TRBJ1-4	ATVPIEKLF
few	TRBV27	TRBJ2-7	ASSSYPPPYEQY
once	TRBV18	TRBJ1-5	ASSPGKGAVQPQH
NA	TRBV19	TRBJ1-2	ASSLWTGPIYGYT
NA	TRBV28	TRBJ2-7	ASSLVGQGSYEQY
NA	TRBV7-3	TRBJ1-1	ASSLNRNTEAF
NA	TRBV4-3	TRBJ2-3	ASSQDRSYDTQY
NA	TRBV14	TRBJ2-7	ASSQGQILFEQY
once	TRBV29-1	TRBJ2-5	SVGTEETQY
once	TRBV9	TRBJ1-3	ASSSGQGDIGNTIY
NA	TRBV9	TRBJ1-3	ASSLSQLSGNTIY
few	TRBV5-1	TRBJ1-2	ASSLAGWTGNGYT
once	TRBV3-1/TRBV3-2	TRBJ2-2	ASSQDLAGGGGELF
NA	TRBV28	TRBJ2-7	ASSFGVAGSYEQY
NA	TRBV12-3/TRBV12-4	TRBJ1-1	ASSRRTYTEAF